The rows below give T cell receptor beta chains drawn from one sample of a study of blood T cell repertoires in COVID-19. The data were produced by immunoSEQ multiplex PCR, yet TCRdb's version contains in-frame clones alone and is incomplete. The repertoire includes approximately 60,000 clones, 70% to 85% of them detected once, and around 21% sits in the top ten. The sequencing sample was made of peripheral blood. Receptors originate from a woman older than 75 with active or convalescent COVID-19. Each CDR3 is given with its conserved first and last residue. A D gene is named only where the DNA matches it firmly. Clone size appears in some rows only: once, few, many, or a class for an expanded clone.

J: TRBJ1-2; D: .; size: few; V: TRBV18; CDR3: CASSPLGDRNGYTF; DNA: TGTGCCAGCTCACCTTTAGGGGATCGGAATGGCTACACCTTC
J: TRBJ1-2; D: .; size: .; V: TRBV7-2; CDR3: CASSSYTNYGYTF; DNA: TGTGCCAGCAGCTCGTACACGAACTATGGCTACACCTTC
J: TRBJ1-1; D: TRBD1; size: .; V: TRBV6-1; CDR3: CASSELRAGGNTEAFF; DNA: TGTGCCAGCAGTGAACTTAGGGCAGGGGGGAACACTGAAGCTTTCTTT
J: TRBJ2-2; D: TRBD2; size: once; V: TRBV29-1; CDR3: CRGGAGGPFTGELFF; DNA: TGCCGCGGGGGGGCCGGGGGGCCTTTCACCGGGGAGCTGTTTTTT
J: TRBJ2-7; D: TRBD1; size: .; V: TRBV25-1; CDR3: CASSGHNRGSYEQYF; DNA: TGTGCCAGCAGTGGGCACAACAGGGGATCCTACGAGCAGTACTTC
J: TRBJ1-6; D: .; size: .; V: TRBV5-4; CDR3: CASSLADSPLHF; DNA: TGTGCCAGCAGCTTGGCCGATTCACCCCTCCACTTT
J: TRBJ2-1; D: .; size: few; V: TRBV7-6; CDR3: CASSLGTSSYNEQFF; DNA: TGTGCCAGCAGCTTAGGTACTAGCTCCTACAATGAGCAGTTCTTC
J: TRBJ1-1; D: TRBD1; size: .; V: TRBV20-1; CDR3: CSASEPGQDFEAFF; DNA: TGCAGTGCTAGTGAACCGGGACAGGATTTTGAAGCTTTCTTT
J: TRBJ2-1; D: TRBD2; size: .; V: TRBV7-3; CDR3: CASSLTVAGGLNEQFF; DNA: TGTGCCAGCAGCTTAACGGTAGCGGGGGGGCTCAATGAGCAGTTCTTC
J: TRBJ2-3; D: .; size: .; V: TRBV18; CDR3: CASSLYRQEDTQYF; DNA: TGTGCCAGCTCACTCTACCGACAGGAGGATACGCAGTATTTT
J: TRBJ2-5; D: .; size: .; V: TRBV5-6; CDR3: CASSFISQETQYF; DNA: TGTGCCAGCAGCTTTATCAGTCAAGAGACCCAGTACTTC
J: TRBJ2-7; D: .; size: .; V: TRBV7-3; CDR3: CASSLSRGNEQYF; DNA: TGTGCCAGCAGCTTATCCAGGGGAAACGAGCAGTACTTC
J: TRBJ2-2; D: .; size: .; V: TRBV7-2; CDR3: CASSLLGPGTGELFF; DNA: TGTGCCAGCAGCTTACTTGGGCCGGGGACCGGGGAGCTGTTTTTT
J: TRBJ2-1; D: .; size: .; V: TRBV5-1; CDR3: CASSFGQGGDEQFF; DNA: TGCGCCAGCAGCTTTGGTCAGGGCGGGGATGAGCAGTTCTTC
J: TRBJ1-1; D: TRBD1; size: .; V: TRBV3-1/TRBV3-2; CDR3: CASSRGQGALTEAFF; DNA: TGTGCCAGCAGTCGGGGACAGGGGGCTCTCACTGAAGCTTTCTTT
J: TRBJ1-3; D: .; size: once; V: TRBV5-5; CDR3: CASSSLPSGNTIYF; DNA: TGTGCCAGCAGTAGTCTCCCCTCTGGAAACACCATATATTTT
J: TRBJ2-5; D: .; size: .; V: TRBV15; CDR3: CATSRAIAGETQYF; DNA: TGTGCCACCAGCAGAGCGATAGCCGGGGAGACCCAGTACTTC
J: TRBJ2-3; D: TRBD2; size: .; V: TRBV5-1; CDR3: CASSAGGTDTQYF; DNA: TGCGCCAGCAGCGCGGGGGGTACAGATACGCAGTATTTT
J: TRBJ2-1; D: TRBD2; size: .; V: TRBV10-3; CDR3: CAIRRTSGLNEQFF; DNA: TGTGCCATCAGGAGGACTAGCGGGTTAAATGAGCAGTTCTTC
J: TRBJ2-2; D: .; size: .; V: TRBV5-1; CDR3: CASSLGQTNTGELFF; DNA: TGCGCCAGCAGCTTGGGGCAGACGAACACCGGGGAGCTGTTTTTT
J: TRBJ1-2; D: .; size: once; V: TRBV18; CDR3: CASSADSYGYTF; DNA: TGTGCCAGCTCGGCGGACAGCTATGGCTACACCTTC
J: TRBJ2-6; D: .; size: .; V: TRBV2; CDR3: CASSTDRAVAGANVLTF; DNA: TGTGCCAGCAGTACGGACAGAGCAGTCGCTGGGGCCAACGTCCTGACTTTC
J: TRBJ2-2; D: .; size: .; V: TRBV7-9; CDR3: CASSSTEGKTGELFF; DNA: TGTGCCAGCAGCTCGACGGAGGGGAAGACCGGGGAGCTGTTTTTT
J: TRBJ1-6; D: .; size: .; V: TRBV2; CDR3: CASSEYPGSPLHF; DNA: TGTGCCAGCAGTGAGTACCCGGGGTCACCCCTCCACTTT
J: TRBJ2-2; D: TRBD2; size: .; V: TRBV9; CDR3: CASSAPSSGGATGELFF; DNA: TGTGCCAGCAGCGCCCCCTCTAGCGGGGGGGCGACCGGGGAGCTGTTTTTT
J: TRBJ1-4; D: .; size: .; V: TRBV27; CDR3: CASSLSVEGTREKLFF; DNA: TGTGCCAGCAGTTTAAGCGTCGAGGGAACAAGAGAAAAACTGTTTTTT
J: TRBJ2-2; D: .; size: .; V: TRBV5-1; CDR3: CASSLLTPVDTGELFF; DNA: TGCGCCAGCAGCTTGTTGACTCCGGTGGACACCGGGGAGCTGTTTTTT
J: TRBJ1-3; D: TRBD1; size: .; V: TRBV3-1/TRBV3-2; CDR3: CASSQGTGTSGNTIYF; DNA: TGTGCCAGCAGCCAAGGGACAGGCACCTCTGGAAACACCATATATTTT
J: TRBJ1-6; D: .; size: .; V: TRBV7-8; CDR3: CASSLSSYNSPLHF; DNA: TGTGCCAGCAGCTTGAGTTCCTATAATTCACCCCTCCACTTT
J: TRBJ1-1; D: .; size: medium-sized; V: TRBV5-1; CDR3: CASSLDPEDTEAFF; DNA: TGCGCCAGCAGCCTGGACCCAGAGGACACTGAAGCTTTCTTT
J: TRBJ1-6; D: TRBD1; size: .; V: TRBV6-5; CDR3: CASRRTGDNSPLHF; DNA: TGTGCCAGCAGGCGGACAGGGGATAATTCACCCCTCCACTTT
J: TRBJ2-5; D: TRBD2; size: .; V: TRBV7-9; CDR3: CASSFTRGGQETQYF; DNA: TGTGCCAGCAGCTTTACACGGGGGGGACAAGAGACCCAGTACTTC
J: TRBJ2-5; D: TRBD1; size: once; V: TRBV9; CDR3: CASSVGTGGSQETQYF; DNA: TGTGCCAGCAGCGTTGGGACAGGAGGATCCCAAGAGACCCAGTACTTC
J: TRBJ2-1; D: .; size: .; V: TRBV5-4; CDR3: CASSWDSTYNEQFF; DNA: TGTGCCAGCAGCTGGGACTCCACCTACAATGAGCAGTTCTTC
J: TRBJ2-7; D: .; size: once; V: TRBV3-1/TRBV3-2; CDR3: CASSQVTGYEQYF; DNA: TGTGCCAGCAGCCAAGTCACGGGGTACGAGCAGTACTTC
J: TRBJ1-1; D: .; size: .; V: TRBV10-1; CDR3: CASRDTPDTEAFF; DNA: TGCGCCAGCAGGGACACCCCGGACACTGAAGCTTTCTTT
J: TRBJ2-3; D: TRBD2; size: .; V: TRBV25-1; CDR3: CASSPGLALSTDTQYF; DNA: TGTGCCAGCAGTCCGGGACTAGCTTTGAGCACAGATACGCAGTATTTT
J: TRBJ2-4; D: .; size: .; V: TRBV27; CDR3: CASSAYSGPPESRNIQYF; DNA: TGTGCCAGCTCAGCCTACTCAGGGCCCCCCGAATCCAGAAACATTCAGTACTTC
J: TRBJ2-7; D: TRBD1; size: many; V: TRBV4-1; CDR3: CASSQEPGGSYEQYF; DNA: TGCGCCAGCAGCCAAGAACCAGGGGGTTCCTACGAGCAGTACTTC
J: TRBJ1-1; D: TRBD1; size: .; V: TRBV3-1/TRBV3-2; CDR3: CASSWRQGGTEAFF; DNA: TGTGCCAGCAGCTGGAGACAGGGTGGGACTGAAGCTTTCTTT
J: TRBJ1-1; D: TRBD1; size: .; V: TRBV7-3; CDR3: CASSLTGDYTEAFF; DNA: TGTGCCAGCAGCTTGACAGGGGATTACACTGAAGCTTTCTTT
J: TRBJ1-2; D: TRBD1; size: .; V: TRBV6-6; CDR3: CASSYPGQAGYGYTF; DNA: TGTGCCAGCAGTTACCCGGGACAGGCCGGCTATGGCTACACCTTC
J: TRBJ1-5; D: TRBD1; size: .; V: TRBV6-5; CDR3: CASSAQGQVQPQHF; DNA: TGTGCCAGCAGCGCACAGGGGCAAGTACAGCCCCAGCATTTT
J: TRBJ1-1; D: TRBD1; size: .; V: TRBV6-5; CDR3: CAAQDSGQGRAFF; DNA: TGTGCCGCCCAGGACTCGGGACAGGGCAGAGCTTTCTTT
J: TRBJ2-2; D: .; size: few; V: TRBV24-1; CDR3: CATSDSVTNTGELFF; DNA: TGTGCCACCAGTGATTCCGTAACGAACACCGGGGAGCTGTTTTTT
J: TRBJ2-3; D: TRBD1; size: .; V: TRBV5-1; CDR3: CASSRTGETDTQYF; DNA: TGCGCCAGCAGCCGGACAGGGGAAACAGATACGCAGTATTTT
J: TRBJ1-2; D: TRBD1; size: .; V: TRBV6-6; CDR3: CASSSRQGNGYTF; DNA: TGTGCCAGCAGTTCACGACAGGGAAATGGCTACACCTTC
J: TRBJ2-1; D: TRBD2; size: .; V: TRBV29-1; CDR3: CSVGISGGPEQFF; DNA: TGCAGCGTTGGTATTAGCGGGGGACCCGAGCAGTTCTTC
J: TRBJ2-7; D: TRBD2; size: .; V: TRBV6-5; CDR3: CASSYSGATPSYEQYF; DNA: TGTGCCAGCAGTTATAGCGGGGCAACCCCCTCCTACGAGCAGTACTTC
J: TRBJ2-6; D: TRBD1; size: .; V: TRBV3-1/TRBV3-2; CDR3: CASSNLRDRGSGANVLTF; DNA: TGTGCCAGCAGCAACCTCCGGGACAGGGGATCTGGGGCCAACGTCCTGACTTTC
J: TRBJ1-1; D: TRBD1; size: .; V: TRBV7-9; CDR3: CASSPTDRGLTEAFF; DNA: TGTGCCAGCAGCCCAACGGACAGGGGGCTCACTGAAGCTTTCTTT
J: TRBJ2-7; D: .; size: .; V: TRBV7-5; CDR3: CVRSSDGTGLTSGGSSSYEQYF; DNA: TGTGTCAGAAGCTCTGATGGGACAGGGTTAACTAGCGGGGGGTCAAGCTCCTACGAGCAGTACTTC
J: TRBJ1-2; D: .; size: .; V: TRBV30; CDR3: CAWTANYGYTF; DNA: TGTGCCTGGACAGCTAACTATGGCTACACCTTC
J: TRBJ2-5; D: TRBD2; size: .; V: TRBV9; CDR3: CASSLAGGVQETQYF; DNA: TGTGCCAGCAGCCTAGCGGGGGGGGTACAAGAGACCCAGTACTTC
J: TRBJ1-2; D: .; size: once; V: TRBV29-1; CDR3: CSVENRAAQRGDGYTF; DNA: TGCAGCGTTGAGAACAGGGCAGCGCAAAGAGGTGATGGCTACACCTTC
J: TRBJ2-3; D: TRBD1; size: .; V: TRBV11-2; CDR3: CASSPGQGRRDTQYF; DNA: TGTGCCAGCAGTCCAGGACAGGGCCGTCGGGATACGCAGTATTTT
J: TRBJ1-6; D: .; size: .; V: TRBV5-1; CDR3: CASSYNPGFGNSPLHF; DNA: TGCGCCAGCAGCTATAACCCGGGTTTCGGTAATTCACCCCTCCACTTT
J: TRBJ2-2; D: TRBD1; size: once; V: TRBV5-1; CDR3: CASSLRTGIGSGELFF; DNA: TGCGCCAGCAGCTTGAGGACAGGCATCGGATCCGGGGAGCTGTTTTTT
J: TRBJ1-1; D: .; size: .; V: TRBV6-1; CDR3: CASSEQANTEAFF; DNA: TGTGCCAGCAGTGAACAGGCGAACACTGAAGCTTTCTTT
J: TRBJ1-2; D: TRBD1; size: .; V: TRBV2; CDR3: CASSPGQGVGYTF; DNA: TGTGCCAGCAGTCCGGGACAGGGCGTTGGCTACACCTTC